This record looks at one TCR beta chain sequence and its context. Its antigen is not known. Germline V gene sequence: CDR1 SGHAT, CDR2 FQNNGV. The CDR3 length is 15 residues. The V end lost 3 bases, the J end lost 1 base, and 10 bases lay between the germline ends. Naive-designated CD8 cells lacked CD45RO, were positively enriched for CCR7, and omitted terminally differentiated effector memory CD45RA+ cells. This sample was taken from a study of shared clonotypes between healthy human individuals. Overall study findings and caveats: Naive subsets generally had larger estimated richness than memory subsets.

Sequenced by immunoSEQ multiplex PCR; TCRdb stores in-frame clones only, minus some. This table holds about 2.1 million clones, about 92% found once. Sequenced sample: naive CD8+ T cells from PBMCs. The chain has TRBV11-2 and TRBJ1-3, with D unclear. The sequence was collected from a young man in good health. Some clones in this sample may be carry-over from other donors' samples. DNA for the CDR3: TGTGCCAGCAGCTTTTCAGCTCGGTCTGGAAACACCATATATTTT. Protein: CASSFSARSGNTIYF.